The 3 T cell receptor beta chains below were found in one sample sequenced in a study of T-cell reconstitution after alpha-beta-depleted transplantation in children. The TCRbeta library incorporated unique molecular identifiers. TCRdb reprocessed the PCR reads via MiXCR and lists one record per CDR3 protein. The table has 230,000 or so distinct CDR3 sequences, around 12% seen once. The material was PBMCs from the stem cell graft donor, obtained from the stem cell graft. The receptors here all came from a human donor who donated a stem cell graft to a child with acute lymphoblastic leukemia.

Worth noting for this clonotype: This may come from a read error, since a much larger clone is one base off. The chain carries TRBV7-2 and TRBJ2-7; D not resolved. CDR3 length equals 12 residues. Per germline, CDR1 SGHTA and CDR2 FQGNSA. CDR3 bases: TGTGCCAGCAGCTTCTTTGGTCCCGAGCTGTACTTC. The encoded protein is CASSFFGPELYF.

To note about this clonotype: An end of the junction does not agree with germline; a read error may underlie this. The chain employs TRBV13 and TRBJ2-7; 7 positions agree with TRBD1. Germline CDR1 reads PRHDT; CDR2 reads FYEKMQ (reference sequence). The CDR3 length is 14 residues. The CDR3 DNA follows: TGTGCCAGCAGCACGCGGACAGGTACCTACGTGCAGTACTTC. Translation gives CASSTRTGTYVQYF.

Comment on this clonotype: An end of the junction differs from the germline gene, which may be a read error. The chain couples TRBV6-5 to TRBJ2-6; 9 bases align to TRBD1. Germline-derived CDR1 and CDR2 are MNHEY and SVGAGI. The length of the CDR3 is 15 residues. CDR3 nucleotide sequence: TGTGCCAGCAGTTACTCAAGGACAGGGGCCAACGGCCTGACTTTC. The encoded protein is CASSYSRTGANGLTF.